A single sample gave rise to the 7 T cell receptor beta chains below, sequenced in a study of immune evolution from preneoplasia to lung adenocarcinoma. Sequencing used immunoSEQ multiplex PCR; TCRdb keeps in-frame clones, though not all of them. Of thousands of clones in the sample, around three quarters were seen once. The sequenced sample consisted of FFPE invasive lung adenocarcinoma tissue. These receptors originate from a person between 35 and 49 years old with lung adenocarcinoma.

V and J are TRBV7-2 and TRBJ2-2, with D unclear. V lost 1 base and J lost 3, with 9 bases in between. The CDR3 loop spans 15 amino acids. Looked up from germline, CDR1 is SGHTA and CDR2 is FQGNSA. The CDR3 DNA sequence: TGTGCCAGCAGCTTAGGGTCGACGGACACCGGGGAGCTGTTTTTT. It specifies CASSLGSTDTGELFF.

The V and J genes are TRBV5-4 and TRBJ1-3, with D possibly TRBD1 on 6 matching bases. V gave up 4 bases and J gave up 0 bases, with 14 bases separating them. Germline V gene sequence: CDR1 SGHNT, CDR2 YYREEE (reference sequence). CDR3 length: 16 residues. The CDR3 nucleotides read TGTGCCAGCAGCAACCCGGGACACAACTCTGGAAACACCATATATTTT. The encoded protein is CASSNPGHNSGNTIYF.

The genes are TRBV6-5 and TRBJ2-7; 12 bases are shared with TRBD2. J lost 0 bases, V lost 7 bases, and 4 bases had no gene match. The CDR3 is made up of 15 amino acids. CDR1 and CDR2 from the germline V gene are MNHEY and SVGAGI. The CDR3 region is CASTKTSGSSYEQYF. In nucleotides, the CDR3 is TGTGCCAGCACCAAGACTAGCGGGAGCTCCTACGAGCAGTACTTC.

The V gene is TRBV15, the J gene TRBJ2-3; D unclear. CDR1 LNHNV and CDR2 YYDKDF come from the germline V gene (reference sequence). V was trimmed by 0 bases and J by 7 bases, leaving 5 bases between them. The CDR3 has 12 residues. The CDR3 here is CATSRDENTQYF. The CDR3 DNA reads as TGTGCCACCAGCAGAGATGAAAATACGCAGTATTTT.

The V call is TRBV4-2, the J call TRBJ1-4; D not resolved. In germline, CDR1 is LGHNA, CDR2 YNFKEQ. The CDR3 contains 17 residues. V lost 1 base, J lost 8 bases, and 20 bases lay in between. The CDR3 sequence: CASSQAGPAEEVEKLFF. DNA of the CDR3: TGTGCCAGCAGCCAAGCCGGGCCGGCTGAAGAGGTAGAAAAACTGTTTTTT.

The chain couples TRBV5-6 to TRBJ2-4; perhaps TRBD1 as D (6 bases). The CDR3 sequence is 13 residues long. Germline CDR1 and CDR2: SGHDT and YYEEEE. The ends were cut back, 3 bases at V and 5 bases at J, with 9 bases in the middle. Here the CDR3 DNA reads TGTGCCAGCAGCTACGCAGGGGAAAACATTCAGTACTTC. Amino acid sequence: CASSYAGENIQYF.

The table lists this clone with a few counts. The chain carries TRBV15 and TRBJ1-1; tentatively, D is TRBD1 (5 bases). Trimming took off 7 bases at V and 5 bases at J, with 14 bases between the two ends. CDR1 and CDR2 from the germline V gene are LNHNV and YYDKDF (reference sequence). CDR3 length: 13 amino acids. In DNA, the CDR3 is TGTGCCACCAACGAATATGGGGGGACTGAAGCTTTCTTT. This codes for CATNEYGGTEAFF.